This T cell receptor (beta chain) is drawn from a study of shared clonotypes between healthy human individuals. The CDR3 has 16 residues. The trim removed 6 bases at V and 0 bases at J, leaving 11 bases unmatched. Germline V CDR1 and CDR2: MDHEN, SYDVKM. Produced via immunoSEQ multiplex PCR; TCRdb's table is partial and in-frame only. The repertoire holds around 600,000 clones, with approximately 97% as singletons. The chain links TRBV28 to TRBJ2-7, with 7 positions matching TRBD2. The clonotype comes from a woman in her twenties or thirties in good health. The sample was naive CD4+ T cells sorted from blood. The subset denotes: CD45RA+ positively selected. The CDR3 DNA reads TGTGCCAGCAGCCCTTCTAGCCTAGCGGCCTCCTACGAGCAGTACTTC. Translated: CASSPSSLAASYEQYF.